What follows is one T cell receptor (beta chain) and its context. The data stem from a study of control samples from healthy donors and cancer patients. TCRdb keeps only in-frame clones here, not all; method: immunoSEQ multiplex PCR. In all, the sample yields about 210,000 clones. From germline, CDR1 is WSHSY and CDR2 SAAADI. This CDR3 has 13 amino acids. V lost 0 bases and J lost 5, with 8 bases in between. The chain is built from TRBV10-2 and TRBJ2-7; D is unresolved. This clonotype was obtained from a woman aged 25 to 39 in good health. Sequenced material: blood. The CDR3 DNA sequence: TGCGCCAGCAGTGAGTCGCGTAGTAACGAGCAGTACTTC. This gives the protein CASSESRSNEQYF.